This TCR beta chain derives from a study of blood T cell repertoires in COVID-19. In the original analysis: Researchers report that nucleated cell counts were estimated from reference gene primer amplification. Clones were sequenced by immunoSEQ multiplex PCR, and TCRdb holds only the in-frame ones, with some missing. The V and J calls and clone size are taken from that table; D and trimming were inferred from the DNA. Here the sample spans roughly 230,000 clones, roughly 84% being singletons. The table lists this clone with a few counts. Germline lookup yields CDR1 GTSNPN and CDR2 SVGIG (reference sequence). The CDR3 consists of 12 residues. V lost 5 bases and J 3 bases, leaving 10 bases between the germline ends.

The clonotype was recovered from a man aged 35 to 55 with acute or convalescent COVID-19. V gene TRBV30 combines with J gene TRBJ1-1; possible D gene TRBD1, 5 bases. Specimen: peripheral blood. The CDR3 protein is CAWGQEDTEAFF. DNA for the CDR3: TGTGCCTGGGGACAAGAGGACACTGAAGCTTTCTTT.